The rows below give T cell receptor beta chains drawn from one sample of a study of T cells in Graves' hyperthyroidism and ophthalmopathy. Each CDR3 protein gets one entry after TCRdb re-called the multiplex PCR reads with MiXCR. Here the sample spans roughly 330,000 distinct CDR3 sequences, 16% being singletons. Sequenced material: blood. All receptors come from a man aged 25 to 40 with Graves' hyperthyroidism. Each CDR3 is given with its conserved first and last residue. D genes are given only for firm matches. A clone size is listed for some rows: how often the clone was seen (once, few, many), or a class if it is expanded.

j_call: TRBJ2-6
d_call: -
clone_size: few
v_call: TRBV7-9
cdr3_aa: CASSLVGARGANVLTF
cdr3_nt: TGTGCCAGCAGCTTAGTTGGGGCACGTGGGGCCAACGTCCTGACTTTC

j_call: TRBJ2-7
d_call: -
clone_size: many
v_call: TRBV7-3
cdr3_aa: CASSLRDSYEQYF
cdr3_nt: TGTGCCAGCAGCCTAAGGGACTCCTACGAGCAGTACTTC

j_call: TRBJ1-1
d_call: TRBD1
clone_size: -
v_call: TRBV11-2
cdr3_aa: CASSIDRGLYTEAFF
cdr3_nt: TGTGCCAGCAGCATCGACAGGGGGCTCTACACTGAAGCTTTCTTT

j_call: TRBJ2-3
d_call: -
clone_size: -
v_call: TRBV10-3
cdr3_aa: CATTRDQNTDTQYF
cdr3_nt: TGTGCCACAACACGGGACCAGAACACAGATACGCAGTATTTT

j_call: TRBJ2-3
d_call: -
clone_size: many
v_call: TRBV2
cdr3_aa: CASKPELNTDTQYF
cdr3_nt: TGTGCCAGCAAGCCGGAGCTCAACACAGATACGCAGTATTTT

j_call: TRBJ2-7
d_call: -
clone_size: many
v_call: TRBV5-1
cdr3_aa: CASSLQGREWRGEQYF
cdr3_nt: TGCGCCAGCAGCTTGCAAGGCCGGGAGTGGCGCGGCGAGCAGTACTTC

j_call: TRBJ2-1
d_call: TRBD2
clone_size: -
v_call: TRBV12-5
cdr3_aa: CASGFKVVRGDNEQFF
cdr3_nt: TGTGCTAGTGGTTTTAAGGTGGTACGGGGGGACAATGAGCAGTTCTTC

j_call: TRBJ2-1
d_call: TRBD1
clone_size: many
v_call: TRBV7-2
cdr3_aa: CASSLLGTGGNEQFF
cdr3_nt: TGTGCCAGCAGCTTATTAGGGACAGGGGGCAATGAGCAGTTCTTC

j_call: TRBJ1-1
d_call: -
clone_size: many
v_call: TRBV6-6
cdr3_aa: CASSYQNTEAFF
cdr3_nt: TGTGCCAGCAGTTACCAGAACACTGAAGCTTTCTTT

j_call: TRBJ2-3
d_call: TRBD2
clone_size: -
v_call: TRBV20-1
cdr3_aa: CSASGEGGRARDTQYF
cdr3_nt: TGCAGTGCTAGTGGAGAAGGCGGGAGGGCTCGAGATACGCAGTATTTT

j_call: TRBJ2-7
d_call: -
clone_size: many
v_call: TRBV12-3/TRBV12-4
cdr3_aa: CASRQGTTYEQYF
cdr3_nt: TGTGCCAGCAGGCAAGGGACAACCTACGAGCAGTACTTC

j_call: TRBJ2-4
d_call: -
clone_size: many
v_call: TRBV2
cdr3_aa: CASTDGPAQQNIQYF
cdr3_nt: TGTGCCAGCACCGACGGACCGGCCCAACAAAACATTCAGTACTTC

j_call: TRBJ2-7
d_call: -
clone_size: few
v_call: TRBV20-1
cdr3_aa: CSAPDSSYEQYF
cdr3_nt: TGCAGTGCCCCGGACAGCTCCTACGAGCAGTACTTC

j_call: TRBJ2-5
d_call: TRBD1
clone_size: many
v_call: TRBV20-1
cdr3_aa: CSARGDRGRETQYF
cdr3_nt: TGCAGTGCTAGAGGGGACAGGGGGCGAGAGACCCAGTACTTC

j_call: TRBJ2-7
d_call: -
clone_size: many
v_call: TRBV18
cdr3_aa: CASSPMRMTYEQYF
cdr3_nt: TGTGCCAGCTCACCAATGAGGATGACCTACGAGCAGTACTTC

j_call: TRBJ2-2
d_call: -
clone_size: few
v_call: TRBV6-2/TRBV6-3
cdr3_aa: CASSLGHRELFF
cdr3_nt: TGTGCCAGCAGTTTGGGACACCGGGAGCTGTTTTTT

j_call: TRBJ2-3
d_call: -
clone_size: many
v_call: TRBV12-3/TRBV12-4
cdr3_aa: CASGADLGPDTQYF
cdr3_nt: TGTGCCAGCGGGGCGGATCTGGGACCAGATACGCAGTATTTT

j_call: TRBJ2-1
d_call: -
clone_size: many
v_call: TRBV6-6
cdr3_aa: CASSYTIAPSYNEQFF
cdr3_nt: TGTGCCAGCAGTTACACGATAGCCCCCTCCTACAATGAGCAGTTCTTC

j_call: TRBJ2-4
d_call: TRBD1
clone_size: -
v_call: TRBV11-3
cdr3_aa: CASSAGTGKTKNIQYF
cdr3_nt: TGTGCCAGCAGTGCCGGGACAGGCAAAACCAAAAACATTCAGTACTTC

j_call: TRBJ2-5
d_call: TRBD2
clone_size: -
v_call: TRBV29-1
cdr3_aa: CSPTVAGETQYF
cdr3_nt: TGCAGCCCGACGGTAGCGGGGGAGACCCAGTACTTC

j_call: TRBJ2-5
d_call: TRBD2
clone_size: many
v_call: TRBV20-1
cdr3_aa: CSARDRLAGGLETQYF
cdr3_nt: TGCAGTGCTAGAGATCGACTAGCGGGAGGGCTAGAGACCCAGTACTTC

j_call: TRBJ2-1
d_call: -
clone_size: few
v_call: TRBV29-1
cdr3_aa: CSVPPRDLHPTPLSYNEQFF
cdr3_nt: TGCAGCGTTCCTCCTCGGGACTTACATCCTACTCCCCTCTCCTACAATGAGCAGTTCTTC

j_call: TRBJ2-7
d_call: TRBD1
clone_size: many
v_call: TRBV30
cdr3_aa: CAWSRQGTTYEQYF
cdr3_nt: TGTGCCTGGAGCAGACAGGGGACGACCTACGAGCAGTACTTC

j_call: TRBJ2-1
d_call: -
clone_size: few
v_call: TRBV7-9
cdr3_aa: CASTQTGRSEQFF
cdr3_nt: TGTGCCAGCACCCAGACAGGTCGTAGCGAGCAGTTCTTC

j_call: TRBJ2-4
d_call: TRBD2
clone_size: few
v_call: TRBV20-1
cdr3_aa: CSARVKWAGVNIQYF
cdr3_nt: TGCAGTGCTAGAGTAAAGTGGGCGGGAGTGAACATTCAGTACTTC

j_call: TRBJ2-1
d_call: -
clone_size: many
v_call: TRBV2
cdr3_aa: CASQGYEQFF
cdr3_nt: TGTGCCAGCCAAGGGTATGAGCAGTTCTTC

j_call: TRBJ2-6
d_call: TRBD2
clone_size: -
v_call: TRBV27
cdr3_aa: CASSRRGLAGSSGANVLTF
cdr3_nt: TGTGCCAGCAGTCGAAGGGGACTAGCTGGGAGCTCTGGGGCCAACGTCCTGACTTTC

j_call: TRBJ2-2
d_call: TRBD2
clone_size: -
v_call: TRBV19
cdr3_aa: CASKASGAILTGELFF
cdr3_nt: TGTGCCAGTAAGGCTAGCGGGGCCATCCTCACCGGGGAGCTGTTTTTT

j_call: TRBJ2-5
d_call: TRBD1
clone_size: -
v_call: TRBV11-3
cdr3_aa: CASSLTPGQGRETQYF
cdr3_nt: TGTGCCAGCAGCTTGACCCCGGGACAGGGGAGAGAGACCCAGTACTTC

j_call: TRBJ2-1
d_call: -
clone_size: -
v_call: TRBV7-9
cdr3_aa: CASSSKTDYNEQFF
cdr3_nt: TGTGCCAGCAGCTCCAAGACGGATTACAATGAGCAGTTCTTC

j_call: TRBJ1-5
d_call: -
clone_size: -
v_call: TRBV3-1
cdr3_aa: CASSQTRQGGLDQPQHF
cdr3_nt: TGTGCCAGCAGCCAGACCAGACAAGGGGGTTTGGATCAGCCCCAGCATTTT

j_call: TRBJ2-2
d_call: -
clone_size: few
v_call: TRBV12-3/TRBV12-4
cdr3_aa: CASSTGTGELFF
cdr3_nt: TGTGCCAGCAGTACCGGTACCGGGGAGCTGTTTTTT

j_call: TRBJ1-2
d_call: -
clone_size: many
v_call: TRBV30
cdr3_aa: CAWGIGNGYTF
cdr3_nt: TGTGCCTGGGGTATAGGTAATGGCTACACCTTC

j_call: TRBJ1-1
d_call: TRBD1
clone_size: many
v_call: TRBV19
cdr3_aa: CASSLTGVAEAFF
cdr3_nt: TGTGCCAGTAGCTTAACAGGGGTCGCTGAAGCTTTCTTT

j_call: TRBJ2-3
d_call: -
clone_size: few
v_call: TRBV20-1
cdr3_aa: CSPPRAQMMDTQYF
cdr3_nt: TGCAGTCCCCCGAGGGCACAGATGATGGATACGCAGTATTTT

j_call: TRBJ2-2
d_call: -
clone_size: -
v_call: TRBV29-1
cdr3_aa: CSGWDFDTGELFF
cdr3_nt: TGCAGCGGCTGGGACTTCGACACCGGGGAGCTGTTTTTT

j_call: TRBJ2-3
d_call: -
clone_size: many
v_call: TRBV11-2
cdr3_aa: CASSLGSRSTDTQYF
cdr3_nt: TGTGCCAGCAGCTTAGGAAGTAGGAGCACAGATACGCAGTATTTT

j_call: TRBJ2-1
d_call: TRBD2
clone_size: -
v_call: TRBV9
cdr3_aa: CASSSAGGNYNEQFF
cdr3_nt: TGTGCCAGCAGCTCCGCCGGGGGGAATTACAATGAGCAGTTCTTC

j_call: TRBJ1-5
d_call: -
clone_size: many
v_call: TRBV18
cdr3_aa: CASSPTTDQPQHF
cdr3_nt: TGTGCCAGCTCACCAACCACAGATCAGCCCCAGCATTTT

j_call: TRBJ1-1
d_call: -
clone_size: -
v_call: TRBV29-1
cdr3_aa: CSVKSTQAHTEAFF
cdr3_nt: TGCAGCGTTAAATCGACGCAGGCACACACTGAAGCTTTCTTT

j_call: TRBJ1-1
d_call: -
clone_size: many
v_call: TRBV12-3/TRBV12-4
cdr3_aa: CASLPWGDTEAFF
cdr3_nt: TGTGCCAGTTTACCGTGGGGGGACACTGAAGCTTTCTTT

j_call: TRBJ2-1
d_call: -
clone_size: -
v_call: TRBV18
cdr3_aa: CASSLSPRDNEQFF
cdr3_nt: TGTGCCAGCTCCCTCTCCCCGCGGGACAATGAGCAGTTCTTC

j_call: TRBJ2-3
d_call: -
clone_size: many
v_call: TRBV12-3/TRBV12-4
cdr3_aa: CASSLYLLVGTDTQYF
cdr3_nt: TGTGCCAGCAGTTTATATCTCCTAGTTGGCACAGATACGCAGTATTTT

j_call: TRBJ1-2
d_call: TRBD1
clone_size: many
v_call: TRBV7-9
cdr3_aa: CASSGTGWELDYGYTF
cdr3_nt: TGTGCCAGCAGCGGGACAGGGTGGGAATTAGACTATGGCTACACCTTC

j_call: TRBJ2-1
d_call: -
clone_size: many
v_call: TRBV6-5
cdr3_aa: CASSYGLGGRDTEQFF
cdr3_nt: TGTGCCAGCAGTTACGGTCTTGGTGGGCGGGACACTGAGCAGTTCTTC

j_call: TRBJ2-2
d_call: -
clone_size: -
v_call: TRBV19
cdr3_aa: CASSIEGGETGELFF
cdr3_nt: TGTGCCAGTAGTATAGAAGGGGGGGAGACCGGGGAGCTGTTTTTT

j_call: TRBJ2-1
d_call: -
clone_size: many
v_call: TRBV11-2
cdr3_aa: CASSYRQGGEQFF
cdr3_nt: TGTGCCAGCAGCTACCGCCAGGGGGGTGAGCAGTTCTTC

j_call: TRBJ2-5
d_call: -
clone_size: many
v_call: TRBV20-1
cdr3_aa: CSLPAQGGFQETQYF
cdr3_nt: TGCAGTCTCCCGGCACAGGGCGGGTTTCAAGAGACCCAGTACTTC

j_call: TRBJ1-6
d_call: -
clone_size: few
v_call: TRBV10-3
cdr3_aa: CAISPDRVNSPLHF
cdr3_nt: TGTGCCATCAGCCCCGACAGAGTAAATTCACCCCTCCACTTT

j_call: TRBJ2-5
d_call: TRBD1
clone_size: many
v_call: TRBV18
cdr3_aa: CASSPRTGRETQYF
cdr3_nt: TGTGCCAGCTCACCCAGGACAGGGCGTGAGACCCAGTACTTC

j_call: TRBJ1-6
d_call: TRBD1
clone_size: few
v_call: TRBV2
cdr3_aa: CASRPGTEDSPLHF
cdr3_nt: TGTGCCAGCAGACCCGGGACAGAGGATTCACCCCTCCACTTT

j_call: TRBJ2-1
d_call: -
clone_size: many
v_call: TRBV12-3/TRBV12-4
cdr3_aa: CASSPEPRTAGSTVQFF
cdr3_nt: TGTGCCAGCAGTCCAGAGCCGAGGACAGCGGGTTCGACTGTGCAGTTCTTC

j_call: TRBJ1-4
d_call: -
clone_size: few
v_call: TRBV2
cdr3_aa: CASGRQLLNEKLFF
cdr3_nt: TGTGCCAGCGGTAGACAGTTACTTAATGAAAAACTGTTTTTT

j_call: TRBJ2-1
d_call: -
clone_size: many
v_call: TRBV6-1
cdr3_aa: CASRDFLRAVGSYNEQFF
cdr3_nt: TGTGCCAGCAGAGACTTCCTCCGGGCGGTCGGCTCCTACAATGAGCAGTTCTTC

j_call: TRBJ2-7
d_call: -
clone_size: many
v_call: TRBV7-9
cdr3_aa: CASSSTSGTMGLRMPYEQYF
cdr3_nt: TGTGCCAGCAGCTCAACCTCCGGGACAATGGGGCTCAGAATGCCCTACGAGCAGTACTTC